One sample yielded the 29 T cell receptor beta chains listed below, sequenced in a study of blood T cell repertoires in COVID-19. Here immunoSEQ multiplex PCR was the method, and the copy in TCRdb shows in-frame clones only, minus some. Here the sample spans approximately 350,000 clones, around 88% being singletons. The sequencing input was peripheral blood. These receptors all come from a man aged 25-40 years with active or convalescent COVID-19.

This rearrangement joins TRBV10-3 to TRBJ2-6; D is perhaps TRBD2 (6 bases). The CDR3 covers 16 residues. Germline assignment: CDR1 ENHRY and CDR2 SYGVKD. V was shortened by 2 bases and J by 2 bases, with 10 bases between the two germline ends. In DNA, the CDR3 is TGTGCCATCAGTGAGCCGGGGGTGACTGGGGCCAACGTCCTGACTTTC. Translated, it gives CAISEPGVTGANVLTF.

CDR3 region: CASSLDRGGTEAFF. The CDR3 nucleotides are TGTGCCAGCAGTTTGGACAGGGGCGGCACTGAAGCTTTCTTT. This chain uses TRBV7-3 with TRBJ1-1; 9 bases line up with TRBD1. This CDR3 region has 14 residues. Germline loops: CDR1 SGHTA, CDR2 FQGTGA. The V gene end was trimmed by 6 bases and the J gene end by 4 bases; junction bases not matched to a gene: 6.

The chain recombines TRBV27 with TRBJ2-7, with 10 bases matching TRBD2. From germline, CDR1 is MNHEY and CDR2 SMNVEV (reference sequence). The CDR3 is 15 residues long. Losses at the gene ends were 2 bases for V and 4 bases for J; bases not matched to a gene: 5. This CDR3 reads CASSLSGRAGYEQYF. The CDR3 nucleotides read TGTGCCAGCAGTTTAAGCGGGAGGGCCGGTTACGAGCAGTACTTC.

The V gene is TRBV6-6, the J gene TRBJ2-1, with D possibly being TRBD2 (6 bases). The CDR3 has 16 amino acids. Trimming removed 4 bases at V and 0 bases at J, with 13 bases between. Germline V gene sequence: CDR1 MNHNY, CDR2 SVGAGI (reference sequence). The CDR3 DNA follows: TGTGCCAGCAGTTTGGGTAGCGGTAGCTCCTACAATGAGCAGTTCTTC. Translating gives CASSLGSGSSYNEQFF.

The chain is built from TRBV4-1 and TRBJ1-1, with D possibly TRBD1 on 5 matching bases. Trimming shortened V by 4 bases and J by 6 bases, and 15 bases separated the two germline ends. The CDR3 is 14 amino acids. Germline V gene sequence: CDR1 MGHRA, CDR2 YSYEKL. The CDR3 loop is CASSPAGRGPEAFF. The CDR3 DNA reads TGCGCCAGCAGCCCTGCCGGGCGGGGCCCTGAAGCTTTCTTT.

The chain employs TRBV6-5 and TRBJ2-1; 9 positions agree with TRBD2. The CDR3 is 14 residues long. Germline V gene lookup returns CDR1 MNHEY and CDR2 SVGAGI. V dropped 2 bases and J dropped 10; count of bases not matched to a gene: 6. CDR3 residues: CASSYAGGPREQFF. In DNA form, the CDR3 reads TGTGCCAGCAGTTACGCGGGAGGGCCTAGGGAGCAGTTCTTC.

This clone was found a few times. The chain uses TRBV9 and TRBJ1-5; 9 bases map to TRBD1. The CDR3 extends over 17 amino acids. V shed 0 bases, J shed 5 bases, and the junction held 9 bases outside the gene matches. Germline-derived CDR1 and CDR2 are SGDLS and YYNGEE. In DNA, the CDR3 is TGTGCCAGCAGCGTAGATCTTCACAGGGGGCAGGATCAGCCCCAGCATTTT. It yields the protein CASSVDLHRGQDQPQHF.

This clone was seen only once. The CDR3 DNA reads as TGTGCCAGCAGCTTGTTCGACAGGGGGCTTCAGCCCCAGCATTTT. This gives the protein CASSLFDRGLQPQHF. V gene TRBV5-6 combines with J gene TRBJ1-5, with 10 bases lining up with TRBD1. The CDR3 has 15 amino acids. J gave up 6 bases and V 1 base, and 4 bases lay outside the gene matches. CDR1 and CDR2 from the germline V gene are SGHDT and YYEEEE.

V and J are TRBV5-6 and TRBJ1-2; the D gene is possibly TRBD1 (5 bases). The CDR3 is made up of 15 amino acids. The germline V gene encodes CDR1 SGHDT and CDR2 YYEEEE. V shed 6 bases and J shed 1 base, with 16 bases lying between them. The CDR3 DNA is TGTGCCAGCATCCGAAGGGGCCGAGATAACTATGGCTACACCTTC. As protein: CASIRRGRDNYGYTF. Full variable domain (missing parts from reference TRBV5-6 and TRBJ1-2): DAGVTQSPTHLIKTRGQQVTLRCSPKSGHDTVSWYQQALGQGPQFIFQYYEEEERQRGNFPDRFSGHQFPNYSSELNVNALLLGDSALYLCASIRRGRDNYGYTFGSGTRLTVV.

This clone has more than one count but fewer than ten. The V gene is TRBV7-8, the J gene TRBJ1-1; 7 nucleotides line up with TRBD1. Germline trimming cut 6 bases from V and 1 base from J; bases unmatched to any gene: 5. Germline CDR1 SGHVS, CDR2 FQNEAQ. This CDR3 spans 14 amino acids. The CDR3 reads CASSPRTGNTEAFF. In nucleotides, the CDR3 is TGTGCCAGCAGTCCAAGGACAGGGAACACTGAAGCTTTCTTT.

This clone appeared once. The chain employs TRBV29-1 and TRBJ2-1; TRBD2 agrees at 7 bases. The trim removed 8 bases at V and 15 bases at J, leaving 16 bases unmatched. The CDR3 consists of 12 residues. Germline V gene data show CDR1 as SQVTM and CDR2 as ANQGSEA. The CDR3 loop reads CSSRSAGEGLFF. The CDR3 DNA follows: TGCAGCTCCCGTTCGGCGGGAGAGGGTCTGTTCTTC.

The rearrangement uses TRBV9 and TRBJ2-4; D unclear. Germline CDR1 SGDLS, CDR2 YYNGEE. The germline V and J ends were trimmed by 4 bases and 9 bases, with 11 bases remaining between them. CDR3 length equals 12 residues. The DNA of the CDR3 is TGTGCCAGCAGCCCCAATTTGGCCATTCAGTACTTC. Encoded protein: CASSPNLAIQYF.

The gene calls are TRBV9 and TRBJ2-3, with TRBD2 identical over 10 bases. This CDR3 comprises 16 residues. Trimming cost V 3 bases and J 2 bases; bases outside gene matches: 6. CDR1 and CDR2 from the germline V gene are SGDLS and YYNGEE. As DNA, the CDR3 is TGTGCCAGCAGCGGACCGGGACTAGCGTTCACAGATACGCAGTATTTT. Its protein is CASSGPGLAFTDTQYF.

This chain links TRBV6-5 with TRBJ1-5; D call uncertain. Trimming shortened V by 5 bases and J by 7 bases, and 9 bases separated the two germline ends. The germline V gene encodes CDR1 MNHEY and CDR2 SVGAGI. The CDR3 spans 12 residues. This chain's CDR3 is CASSPLLQPQHF. The CDR3 DNA is TGTGCCAGCAGTCCCCTCCTACAGCCCCAGCATTTT.

The chain has TRBV29-1 and TRBJ2-7, with TRBD2 identical over 7 bases. Unmatched junction bases numbered 8, after V lost 6 bases and J lost 0 bases. This CDR3 has 14 residues. Looked up from germline, CDR1 is SQVTM and CDR2 is ANQGSEA. This chain's CDR3 is CSVGTMASSYEQYF. The CDR3 DNA reads as TGCAGCGTCGGGACTATGGCAAGCTCCTACGAGCAGTACTTC.

The chain combines TRBV29-1 with TRBJ2-3; D perhaps matches TRBD2 (6 bases). Germline lookup yields CDR1 SQVTM and CDR2 ANQGSEA. The CDR3 contains 14 residues. The V end was cut by 0 bases, the J end by 3 bases, with 10 bases between. CDR3 sequence (DNA): TGCAGCGTTGAAGATGTACGGGGGACAGATACGCAGTATTTT. This translates into CSVEDVRGTDTQYF.

The rearrangement links TRBV4-3 to TRBJ2-3; 7 positions match TRBD1. After removal of 0 bases from V and 3 bases from J, the junction contained 3 bases not matched to a gene. The CDR3 is 15 amino acids. The germline CDR1 and CDR2 sequences are LGHNA and YSLEER. The DNA for the CDR3 is TGCGCCAGCAGCCAAGATAGGACAGGAACAGATACGCAGTATTTT. This translates into CASSQDRTGTDTQYF.

The V call is TRBV6-2 or TRBV6-3, the J call TRBJ2-6; D uncertain. The germline V gene has CDR1 MNHEY and CDR2 SVGEGT. V dropped 0 bases and J dropped 0 bases, with 9 bases sitting between them. The CDR3 contains 17 residues. The CDR3 loop reads CASSYSGSPSGANVLTF. Here the CDR3 DNA reads TGTGCCAGCAGTTACTCGGGCAGCCCCTCTGGGGCCAACGTCCTGACTTTC.

The chain combines TRBV15 with TRBJ2-3; TRBD2 matches at 13 bases. This CDR3 comprises 14 residues. From germline, CDR1 is LNHNV and CDR2 YYDKDF (reference sequence). J gave up 8 bases and V 6 bases, and 5 bases lay outside the gene matches. The CDR3 here is CATRLAGGLSTQYF. As DNA, the CDR3 is TGTGCCACCAGACTAGCGGGGGGGCTGAGTACGCAGTATTTT.

The rearrangement uses TRBV24-1 and TRBJ2-7, with D possibly TRBD1 on 6 matching bases. Trimming cost V 9 bases and J 6 bases, with 14 bases left between them. The CDR3 has 12 residues. Germline V gene sequence: CDR1 KGHDR, CDR2 SFDVKD. CDR3 sequence reads: CATSRGESEQYF. Here the CDR3 DNA reads TGTGCCACCTCCAGGGGAGAATCCGAGCAGTACTTC.

This chain joins TRBV6-5 and TRBJ1-2, with 9 positions matching TRBD1. The length of the CDR3 is 15 residues. The V segment lost 7 bases and the J segment 4 bases; nucleotides outside the gene matches: 10. Germline CDR1 MNHEY, CDR2 SVGAGI. This chain's CDR3 is CASKRDRVVLYGYTF. The CDR3 region has the DNA TGTGCCAGCAAAAGGGACAGGGTGGTTCTCTATGGCTACACCTTC.

V usage is TRBV14 and J usage is TRBJ1-2; unclear D gene. Per the germline V gene, CDR1 is SGHDN and CDR2 is FVKESK. The CDR3 has 13 residues. V lost 4 bases and J lost 1, with 7 bases in between. The CDR3, as DNA: TGTGCCAGCAGCCCCCGGGTTAACTATGGCTACACCTTC. Translating gives CASSPRVNYGYTF.

The chain uses TRBV5-4 and TRBJ1-1; no firm D call. CDR3 length equals 14 residues. Germline V gene data show CDR1 as SGHNT and CDR2 as YYREEE (reference sequence). Trimming stripped 3 bases from V and 1 base from J, with 10 bases between. The CDR3, as DNA: TGTGCCAGCAGCTGGCCGGGAACGAACACTGAAGCTTTCTTT. Translated, it gives CASSWPGTNTEAFF.

The J gene is TRBJ1-5, the V gene TRBV19, with 12 bases aligning to TRBD1. The CDR3 has 14 amino acids. Germline CDR1 and CDR2: LNHDA and SQIVND (reference sequence). The V and J ends lost 10 bases and 5 bases, in that order; junction bases with no gene match: 6. CDR3: CATSGTGGHQPQHF. CDR3 DNA sequence: TGTGCCACCTCTGGGACAGGGGGCCATCAGCCCCAGCATTTT.

CDR3 sequence (DNA): TGCAGCGTAGACAGGGGGCAAAGCTATGGCTACACCTTC. This encodes CSVDRGQSYGYTF. V gene TRBV29-1 combines with J gene TRBJ1-2, with TRBD1 matching 10 bases. Germline-derived CDR1 and CDR2 are SQVTM and ANQGSEA. V shed 6 bases and J 4 bases; nucleotides not matched to a gene: 5. The CDR3 is 13 residues long.

The rearrangement joins TRBV30 to TRBJ1-3; a possible D gene is TRBD1 (5 bases). The CDR3 is 15 amino acids. The ends were cut back, 2 bases at V and 0 bases at J, with 11 bases in the middle. Germline CDR1 and CDR2: GTSNPN and SVGIG (reference sequence). In DNA form, the CDR3 reads TGTGCCTGGAGTAATGGGGGGAACTCTGGAAACACCATATATTTT. It translates to CAWSNGGNSGNTIYF. The whole variable domain, remainder taken from reference TRBV30 and TRBJ1-3, is SQTIHQWPATLVQPVGSPLSLECTVEGTSNPNLYWYRQAAGRGLQLLFYSVGIGQISSEVPQNLSASRPQDRQFILSSKKLLLSDSGFYLCAWSNGGNSGNTIYFGEGSWLTVV.

The rearrangement uses TRBV11-1 and TRBJ1-6, with D unclear. V was trimmed by 3 bases and J by 7 bases, leaving 4 bases between them. There are 12 residues in the CDR3. Germline V gene data show CDR1 as SGHAT and CDR2 as FQDESV (reference sequence). The CDR3 DNA is TGTGCCAGCAGCTTCGTGAATTCACCCCTCCACTTT. It translates to CASSFVNSPLHF.

This rearrangement joins TRBV10-3 to TRBJ1-1; D unclear. V gave up 7 bases and J gave up 0 bases, with 15 bases separating them. Germline values: CDR1 ENHRY, CDR2 SYGVKD. The CDR3 runs to 15 residues. The chain's CDR3 is CAIKATGGMNTEAFF. CDR3 in DNA: TGTGCCATCAAAGCCACCGGCGGGATGAACACTGAAGCTTTCTTT.

This clone appeared a few times. The V call is TRBV25-1, the J call TRBJ2-1, with a weak D call TRBD1 (5 bases). CDR1 MGHDK and CDR2 SYGVNS come from the germline V gene. V lost 7 bases to trimming and J lost 3 bases, with 13 bases between them. This CDR3 has 14 amino acids. The CDR3 loop reads CASTAREVYNEQFF. CDR3 nucleotides: TGTGCCAGCACAGCCAGGGAAGTCTACAATGAGCAGTTCTTC.